This T cell receptor beta chain emerged from a study of control samples from healthy donors and cancer patients. V lost 4 bases, J lost 7 bases, and 18 bases stayed unmatched. This CDR3 region has 17 residues. CDR1 SGDLS and CDR2 YYNGEE come from the germline V gene. Only in-frame clones appear in the TCRdb table, and some are missing; sequencing was by immunoSEQ multiplex PCR. The table has about 130,000 clones, roughly 95% seen once; the top ten hold 3.6%. The TCR comes from a man between 25 and 39 years old in good health. The sequencing sample was made of blood. The V call is TRBV9, the J call TRBJ2-7; 9 bases line up with TRBD1. CDR3 bases: TGTGCCAGCAGCAGACGGGGTCTGGGACAGGGAGAAAGAGAGCAGTACTTC. It is translated as CASSRRGLGQGEREQYF.